This T cell receptor (beta chain) is from a study of OX40 agonist ivuxolimab in advanced cancers. Study at large: Dose-escalation patients' cancers were hepatocellular carcinoma, melanoma, renal cell or head and neck cancer. Study-level findings and limits: Clonal expansion was seen in CD4+ and CD8+ blood T cells by week 6 at 0.1 to 3.0 mg/kg. Compared with CD4+, CD8+ T cells on average had more expanded clones.

This clone was recorded once. Its cognate antigen is unknown. The CDR3 runs 14 residues. Sequenced by immunoSEQ multiplex PCR; TCRdb stores in-frame clones only, minus some. The sample shows tens of thousands of clones, around 83% of them seen only once. Exclusion of a patient followed from autoimmune disease history or systemic immunosuppression. This chain joins TRBV21-1 and TRBJ1-1. TRBV21-1 is a listed pseudogene. The source is an adult with an advanced solid tumor such as melanoma, head and neck, liver or kidney cancer. The sample in question was CD4+ or CD8+ T cells sorted from blood, obtained in a trial of the OX40 agonist ivuxolimab. CDR3 loop: CASSSRFGGTEAFF. CDR3 DNA: TGTGCCAGCAGCTCCCGGTTTGGGGGCACTGAAGCTTTCTTT.